Each of the 12 T cell receptor beta chains below was sequenced from the same sample in a study of CD8 T cells in ankylosing spondylitis. General study points: What seemed typical of ankylosing spondylitis blood was a TCR beta motif built from 8 or 9 highly homologous variants.

For these TCRs, the target antigens are not known. TCRdb reanalysed the 5' RACE reads using MiXCR and keeps one entry per CDR3 protein. This table holds about 540,000 distinct CDR3 sequences, roughly 13% found once. Sequenced input: blood, either unsorted or a sorted T cell fraction (not recorded which). The receptor source for this set is a male donor with ankylosing spondylitis.

This clonotype has more than one count but fewer than ten. The chain is built from TRBV29-1 and TRBJ2-1; the match to TRBD2 covers 11 bases. Germline loops: CDR1 SQVTM, CDR2 ANQGSEA. The CDR3 has 15 amino acids. Trimming at V came to 6 bases and at J to 3 bases, leaving 7 bases not matched to a gene. Here the CDR3 reads CSVKTSGTFYNEQFF. The CDR3 DNA reads as TGCAGCGTCAAGACTAGCGGGACTTTCTACAATGAGCAGTTCTTC.

The count of this clonotype is one. The chain employs TRBV3-1 and TRBJ2-3; tentative D call: TRBD1 (5 bases). The V gene lost 2 bases and the J gene lost 6 bases, with 12 bases spanning the gap. CDR1 and CDR2 (germline): LGHDT, YNNKEL (reference sequence). The CDR3 has 14 amino acids. The CDR3 spells CASSQWQGRDTQYF. CDR3 nucleotides: TGTGCCAGCAGCCAATGGCAGGGCAGGGATACGCAGTATTTT.

J is TRBJ2-7 and V is TRBV10-3; no definite D call. V was pared by 3 bases and J by 2 bases, with 8 bases between. The CDR3 totals 13 residues. Germline CDR1 is ENHRY and CDR2 is SYGVKD. The CDR3 DNA follows: TGTGCCATCAGTGAAATAGTAACCTACGAGCAGTACTTC. It encodes CAISEIVTYEQYF.

The chain couples TRBV7-8 to TRBJ2-3; the match to TRBD2 covers 11 bases. This CDR3 spans 16 amino acids. With V trimmed by 5 bases and J by 6 bases, 10 bases remained unmatched. Germline CDR1 reads SGHVS; CDR2 reads FQNEAQ. Here the CDR3 DNA reads TGTGCCAGCAGCCTTGGACTAGCGGGCCCCACGGATACGCAGTATTTT. This gives the protein CASSLGLAGPTDTQYF. The full variable domain, its missing parts supplied by reference TRBV7-8 and TRBJ2-3, is GAGVSQSPRYKVAKRGQDVALRCDPISGHVSLFWYQQALGQGPEFLTYFQNEAQLDKSGLPSDRFFAERPEGSVSTLKIQRTQQEDSAVYLCASSLGLAGPTDTQYFGPGTRLTVL.

This clonotype was counted at least ten times. Here the CDR3 DNA reads TGTGCCAGCAGCCCTCCCTCTAGCGGGAGGATCACGCAGTATTTT. The encoded protein is CASSPPSSGRITQYF. The chain recombines TRBV4-2 with TRBJ2-3; 11 positions match TRBD2. This CDR3 is built from 15 residues. The germline gives CDR1 LGHNA, CDR2 YNFKEQ. Losses at the gene ends were 4 bases for V and 9 bases for J; bases not matched to a gene: 9.

The rearrangement links TRBV20-1 to TRBJ1-1, with a weak D call TRBD1 (5 bases). CDR3 length equals 13 residues. V was pared by 7 bases and J by 4 bases, with 16 bases between. Germline V gene data show CDR1 as DFQATT and CDR2 as SNEGSKA (reference sequence). The CDR3 DNA follows: TGCAGTGGTGGAGCAGGGAAGGGCACTGAAGCTTTCTTT. Protein: CSGGAGKGTEAFF.

In its sample, this clonotype was seen a few times. The rearrangement joins TRBV7-9 to TRBJ2-2, with D possibly being TRBD2 (6 bases). Trimming left V 7 bases short and J 4 bases short, with 10 bases between. The CDR3 has 13 residues. Germline V lookup: CDR1 SEHNR, CDR2 FQNEAQ (reference sequence). The DNA for the CDR3 is TGTGCCAGCATGTGGAGGGGCACCGGGGAGCTGTTTTTT. This codes for CASMWRGTGELFF. Combining the CDR3 with reference TRBV7-9 and TRBJ2-2 gives the whole variable domain DTGVSQNPRHKITKRGQNVTFRCDPISEHNRLYWYRQTLGQGPEFLTYFQNEAQLEKSRLLSDRFSAERPKGSFSTLEIQRTEQGDSAMYLCASMWRGTGELFFGEGSRLTVL.

The chain is built from TRBV5-1 and TRBJ1-2, with D possibly matching TRBD1 (6 bases). Germline assignment: CDR1 SGHRS and CDR2 YFSETQ. The CDR3 has 12 residues. The V gene lost 1 base and the J gene lost 6 bases, with 7 bases spanning the gap. CDR3 sequence reads: CASSLNRDGYTF. The CDR3 bases are TGCGCCAGCAGCTTGAACAGGGATGGCTACACCTTC.

The rearrangement uses TRBV7-9 and TRBJ2-5, with D maybe TRBD2 (6 bases). The CDR3 loop spans 14 amino acids. CDR1 is SEHNR and CDR2 is FQNEAQ in the germline V gene (reference sequence). Trimming pared 3 bases from V and 2 bases from J, leaving 10 bases between. The CDR3 here is CASSLWEDQETQYF. As DNA, the CDR3 is TGTGCCAGCAGCTTGTGGGAGGATCAAGAGACCCAGTACTTC.

In its sample, this clonotype was seen many times. This chain connects TRBV12-3 or TRBV12-4 to TRBJ1-2; 9 bases line up with TRBD1. V gave up 5 bases and J gave up 6 bases; unmatched junction bases: 7. The CDR3 is 14 residues long. CDR3 coding DNA: TGTGCCAGCAGTACCCGGACAGGGGCGGATGGCTACACCTTC. It is translated as CASSTRTGADGYTF.

This clonotype was seen repeatedly, ten times or more. The chain couples TRBV28 to TRBJ2-5; D might be TRBD2 (6 bases). This CDR3 spans 15 amino acids. Germline-derived CDR1 and CDR2 are MDHEN and SYDVKM. Trimming pared 2 bases from V and 1 base from J, leaving 11 bases between. As DNA, the CDR3 is TGTGCCAGCAGTTTAGTCGGCGGGGCCCAAGAGACCCAGTACTTC. This translates into CASSLVGGAQETQYF. The full variable domain, in which reference TRBV28 and TRBJ2-5 provide the parts outside the CDR3, is DVKVTQSSRYLVKRTGEKVFLECVQDMDHENMFWYRQDPGLGLRLIYFSYDVKMKEKGDIPEGYSVSREKKERFSLILESASTNQTSMYLCASSLVGGAQETQYFGPGTRLLVL.

This clonotype has ten or more counts. The J gene is TRBJ2-7, the V gene TRBV7-9, with 8 positions matching TRBD2. Germline V gives CDR1 SEHNR, CDR2 FQNEAQ (reference sequence). Trimming removed 5 bases from V and 0 bases from J; junction bases left unmatched: 6. The CDR3 spans 15 residues. CDR3 coding DNA: TGTGCCAGCAGCCCCACCGGGACTAGCTCCTACGAGCAGTACGTC. Translating it yields CASSPTGTSSYEQYV.